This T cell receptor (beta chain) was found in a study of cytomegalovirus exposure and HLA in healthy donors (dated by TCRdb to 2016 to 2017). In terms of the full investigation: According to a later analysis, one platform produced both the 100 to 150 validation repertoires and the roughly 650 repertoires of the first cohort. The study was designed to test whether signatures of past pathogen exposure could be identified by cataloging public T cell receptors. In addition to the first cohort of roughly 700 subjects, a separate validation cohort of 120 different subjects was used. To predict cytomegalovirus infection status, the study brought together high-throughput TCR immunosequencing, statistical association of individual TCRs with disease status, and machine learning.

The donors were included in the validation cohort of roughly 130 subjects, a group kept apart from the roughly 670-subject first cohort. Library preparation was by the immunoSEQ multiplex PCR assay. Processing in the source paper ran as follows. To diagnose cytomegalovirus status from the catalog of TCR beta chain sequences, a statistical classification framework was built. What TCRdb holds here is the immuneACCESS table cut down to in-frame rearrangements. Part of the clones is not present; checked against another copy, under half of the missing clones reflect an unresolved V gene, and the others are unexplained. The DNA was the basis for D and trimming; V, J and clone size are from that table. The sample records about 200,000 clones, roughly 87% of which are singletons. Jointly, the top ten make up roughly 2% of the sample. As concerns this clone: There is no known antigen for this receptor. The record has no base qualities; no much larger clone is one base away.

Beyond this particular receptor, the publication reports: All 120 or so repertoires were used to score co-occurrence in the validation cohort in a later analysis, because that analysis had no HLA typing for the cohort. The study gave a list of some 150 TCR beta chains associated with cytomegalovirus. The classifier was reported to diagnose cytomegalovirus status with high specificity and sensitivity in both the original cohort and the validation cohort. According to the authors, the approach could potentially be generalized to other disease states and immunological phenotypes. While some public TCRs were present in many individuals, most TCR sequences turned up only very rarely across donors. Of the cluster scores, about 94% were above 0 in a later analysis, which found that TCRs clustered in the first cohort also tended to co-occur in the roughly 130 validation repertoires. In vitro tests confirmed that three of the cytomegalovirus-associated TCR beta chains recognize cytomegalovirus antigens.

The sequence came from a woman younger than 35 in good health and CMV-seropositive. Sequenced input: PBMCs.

The bases read TGCGCCAGCAGCAACCGGGACTTAAACACCGGGGAGCTGTTTTTT. Its translation reads: CASSNRDLNTGELFF. The rearrangement joined TRBV4-1 to TRBJ2-2; the D region possibly corresponds to TRBD2 (6 bases align). The CDR3 numbers 15 residues from cysteine through phenylalanine. Only the CDR3 region is kept as DNA, spanning 45 bases read in frame from base 1. Sequences MGHRA (CDR1) and YSYEKL (CDR2) are obtained from the germline V gene. V and J lose 5 bases and 2 bases, and a span of 12 bases separates them.